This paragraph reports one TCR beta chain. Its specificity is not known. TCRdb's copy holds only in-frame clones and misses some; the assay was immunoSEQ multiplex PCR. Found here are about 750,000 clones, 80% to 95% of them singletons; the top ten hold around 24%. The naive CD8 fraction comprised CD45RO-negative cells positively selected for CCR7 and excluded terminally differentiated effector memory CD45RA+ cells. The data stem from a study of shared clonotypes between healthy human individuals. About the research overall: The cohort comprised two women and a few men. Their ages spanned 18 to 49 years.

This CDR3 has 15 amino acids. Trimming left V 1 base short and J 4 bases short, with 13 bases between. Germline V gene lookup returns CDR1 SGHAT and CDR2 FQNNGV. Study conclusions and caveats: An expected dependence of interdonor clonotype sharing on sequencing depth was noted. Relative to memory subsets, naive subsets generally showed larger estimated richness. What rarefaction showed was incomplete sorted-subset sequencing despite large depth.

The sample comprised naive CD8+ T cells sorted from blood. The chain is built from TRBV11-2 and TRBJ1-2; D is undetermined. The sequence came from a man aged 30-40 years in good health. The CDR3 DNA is TGTGCCAGCAGCTTAGGTCCAGGAGGAATCTATGGCTACACCTTC. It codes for CASSLGPGGIYGYTF.